These T cell receptor beta chains were read from a single sample in a study of T-cell memory formation after mild COVID-19. TCRdb re-called the 5' RACE reads with MiXCR, one entry per CDR3 protein. The sample holds roughly 500,000 distinct CDR3 sequences, around 21% seen once. The sequencing sample was made of PBMCs or a T cell subset sorted from them (not recorded which). These receptors all come from an adult woman who had mild COVID-19 (a few samples of this study predate the infection). Cell type and time point are not known. CDR3s include the opening cysteine and the closing phenylalanine or tryptophan. The D gene is left open where the match is weak. Not all rows give a size; the values are once, few, many and, for expanded clones, a class.

clone_size,d_call,v_call,j_call,cdr3_aa,cdr3_nt
few,-,TRBV7-9,TRBJ2-7,CASSQIADRFVYEQYF,TGTGCCAGCAGCCAAATCGCCGACAGGTTTGTTTACGAGCAGTACTTC
few,TRBD1,TRBV11-2,TRBJ2-5,CASSRNGQGARETQYF,TGTGCCAGCAGCCGTAACGGACAGGGGGCGCGGGAGACCCAGTACTTC
-,-,TRBV12-3/TRBV12-4,TRBJ2-7,CASTLGLTQYF,TGTGCCAGCACCTTGGGGCTCACTCAGTACTTC
-,TRBD2,TRBV15,TRBJ2-4,CATSREGITDIQYF,TGTGCCACCAGCCGGGAGGGTATCACGGACATTCAGTACTTC
-,TRBD2,TRBV5-1,TRBJ2-3,CASSTGARGGGDTQYF,TGCGCCAGCAGCACTGGGGCGCGGGGGGGAGGAGATACGCAGTATTTT
-,-,TRBV27,TRBJ2-7,CASSLRGPGTKEQYF,TGTGCCAGCAGTTTAAGAGGCCCAGGGACCAAGGAGCAGTACTTC
-,-,TRBV7-9,TRBJ2-4,CASSPTGGAGNIQYF,TGTGCCAGCAGCCCCACCGGAGGGGCAGGGAACATTCAGTACTTC
-,-,TRBV11-2,TRBJ1-1,CASSIGKGGEAFF,TGTGCCAGCAGCATAGGAAAAGGGGGTGAAGCTTTCTTT
-,-,TRBV11-2,TRBJ2-7,CASSFQQGGGSYEQYF,TGTGCCAGCAGTTTTCAGCAGGGAGGGGGGTCCTACGAGCAGTACTTC
-,TRBD1,TRBV18,TRBJ2-1,CASSPPDRGGFF,TGTGCCAGCTCACCACCGGACAGGGGTGGGTTCTTC
few,-,TRBV25-1,TRBJ2-1,CASSDNRRVFNEQFF,TGTGCCAGCAGTGACAACAGGCGAGTCTTCAATGAGCAGTTCTTC
many,-,TRBV6-6,TRBJ1-1,CASSYDRNTEAFF,TGTGCCAGCAGTTACGATCGGAACACTGAAGCTTTCTTT
-,-,TRBV12-3/TRBV12-4,TRBJ2-5,CASSFRGGETQYF,TGTGCCAGCAGTTTTCGGGGCGGTGAGACCCAGTACTTC
once,-,TRBV9,TRBJ2-7,CASSFGVGAGNYEQYF,TGTGCCAGCAGCTTCGGTGTAGGAGCGGGCAACTACGAGCAGTACTTC
-,TRBD2,TRBV7-2,TRBJ2-3,CASSLFGLAGVDTQYF,TGTGCCAGCAGCTTATTCGGACTAGCGGGAGTAGATACGCAGTATTTT
-,-,TRBV7-6,TRBJ1-4,CASSFYPTTNEKLFF,TGTGCCAGCAGCTTTTACCCCACAACTAATGAAAAACTGTTTTTT
-,TRBD1,TRBV19,TRBJ2-4,CASSIAARRTGLLLAKNIQYF,TGTGCCAGTAGTATAGCCGCCCGCCGGACAGGGCTCCTACTAGCCAAAAACATTCAGTACTTC
-,-,TRBV19,TRBJ2-7,CASSKTSYEQYF,TGTGCCAGTAGTAAGACCTCCTACGAGCAGTACTTC
-,-,TRBV7-8,TRBJ2-6,CASSLGWAGANVLTF,TGTGCCAGCAGCTTAGGATGGGCGGGGGCCAACGTCCTGACTTTC
-,-,TRBV6-6,TRBJ1-1,CASSYSLTTGSEAFF,TGTGCCAGCAGTTACAGTTTAACCACAGGGTCTGAAGCTTTCTTT
few,TRBD1,TRBV5-8,TRBJ2-2,CASSLRGQVTGELFF,TGTGCCAGCAGCCTCAGGGGGCAGGTCACCGGGGAGCTGTTTTTT
-,TRBD1,TRBV4-3,TRBJ2-7,CASSQRDREDEQYF,TGCGCCAGCAGCCAGCGGGACAGGGAGGACGAGCAGTACTTC
once,-,TRBV4-3,TRBJ2-3,CASSQDLLGTQYF,TGCGCCAGCAGCCAAGATCTGCTGGGTACGCAGTATTTT
-,-,TRBV5-1,TRBJ2-7,CASSLVPGNHEQYF,TGCGCCAGCAGCTTGGTGCCGGGGAACCACGAGCAGTACTTC
-,TRBD2,TRBV20-1,TRBJ2-2,CSAPEGGMTGELFF,TGCAGTGCTCCGGAGGGAGGGATGACCGGGGAGCTGTTTTTT
-,-,TRBV20-1,TRBJ1-2,CSARTLEGYTF,TGCAGTGCTAGAACATTGGAGGGCTACACCTTC
-,TRBD1,TRBV11-2,TRBJ1-2,CASSLPGQGPYGYTF,TGTGCCAGCAGCTTACCGGGACAGGGTCCCTATGGCTACACCTTC
few,-,TRBV20-1,TRBJ2-5,CSARDIGVVGRQETQYF,TGCAGTGCTAGAGATATTGGGGTGGTAGGGCGTCAAGAGACCCAGTACTTC
-,-,TRBV6-5,TRBJ2-1,CASSYAPGAYNEQFF,TGTGCCAGCAGTTACGCTCCGGGAGCCTACAATGAGCAGTTCTTC
-,-,TRBV12-3/TRBV12-4,TRBJ2-3,CATDRRTDTQYF,TGTGCCACGGACCGACGCACAGATACGCAGTATTTT
-,TRBD1,TRBV6-6,TRBJ1-2,CASMAGGFANYGYTF,TGTGCCAGCATGGCAGGGGGCTTTGCTAACTATGGCTACACCTTC
-,-,TRBV19,TRBJ1-1,CASSIRLNTEAFF,TGTGCCAGTAGTATACGGCTGAACACTGAAGCTTTCTTT
many,TRBD2,TRBV29-1,TRBJ2-3,CSVIQGASGSTDTQYF,TGCAGCGTTATACAAGGGGCTAGCGGGAGCACAGATACGCAGTATTTT
few,-,TRBV7-6,TRBJ2-7,CASSLALEEGEQYF,TGTGCCAGCAGCTTAGCCCTAGAAGAGGGGGAGCAGTACTTC
-,-,TRBV12-3/TRBV12-4,TRBJ1-1,CASSFAGPTEAFF,TGTGCCAGCAGTTTTGCAGGGCCCACTGAAGCTTTCTTT
-,-,TRBV6-5,TRBJ2-3,CASRRTVLTDTQYF,TGTGCCAGCAGGAGGACAGTACTCACAGATACGCAGTATTTT
few,TRBD2,TRBV24-1,TRBJ2-3,CATSDFSRENTDTQYF,TGTGCCACCAGTGATTTTTCGCGGGAGAACACAGATACGCAGTATTTT
few,-,TRBV20-1,TRBJ2-5,CSASLQRETQYF,TGCAGTGCTAGTTTACAGAGAGAGACCCAGTACTTC
-,-,TRBV2,TRBJ1-5,CASSEGWPGDGQPQHF,TGTGCCAGCAGTGAAGGGTGGCCAGGGGACGGCCAGCCCCAGCATTTT
few,TRBD1,TRBV5-1,TRBJ2-3,CASSPDRALTDTQYF,TGCGCCAGCAGCCCGGACAGGGCCCTCACAGATACGCAGTATTTT
-,-,TRBV29-1,TRBJ2-1,CSVETGAGVGEQFF,TGCAGCGTTGAAACGGGGGCTGGGGTAGGTGAGCAGTTCTTC
few,-,TRBV7-8,TRBJ1-1,CASSPLTNTEAFF,TGTGCCAGCAGCCCCCTCACGAACACTGAAGCTTTCTTT
-,-,TRBV7-6,TRBJ2-7,CASSRNDRRIPYEQYF,TGTGCCAGCAGCCGTAATGACAGGCGTATACCCTACGAGCAGTACTTC
few,TRBD2,TRBV10-3,TRBJ2-1,CAISAGGSYNEQFF,TGTGCCATCAGCGCGGGAGGCTCCTACAATGAGCAGTTCTTC
once,-,TRBV30,TRBJ2-7,CAWSPGILAGGQYF,TGTGCCTGGAGTCCAGGGATACTCGCCGGCGGGCAGTACTTC
-,-,TRBV5-1,TRBJ2-1,CASSLADSSYNEQFF,TGCGCCAGCAGCTTGGCAGACAGCTCCTACAATGAGCAGTTCTTC
-,TRBD1,TRBV20-1,TRBJ2-4,CSTTRGPDKNIQYF,TGCAGCACGACGAGGGGGCCCGACAAAAACATTCAGTACTTC
once,TRBD2,TRBV4-3,TRBJ2-7,CASSLGLAVSSYEQYF,TGCGCCAGCAGCCTCGGACTAGCGGTAAGCTCCTACGAGCAGTACTTC
-,-,TRBV20-1,TRBJ2-2,CSARSAHKPANTGELFF,TGCAGTGCTAGAAGCGCTCATAAACCCGCGAACACCGGGGAGCTGTTTTTT
-,-,TRBV20-1,TRBJ2-7,CSVNRGGYEQYF,TGCAGTGTTAACAGGGGAGGCTACGAGCAGTACTTC
-,-,TRBV6-2/TRBV6-3,TRBJ1-2,CASKYVGIGYTF,TGTGCCAGCAAGTACGTGGGGATAGGCTACACCTTC